This entry features one T cell receptor (beta chain) sequence. Its specificity is not known. TCR sequencing used cDNA made by reverse transcription of extracted RNA. Sequencing used immunoSEQ multiplex PCR; TCRdb keeps in-frame clones, though not all of them. The sample includes 110,000 or so clones, less than 70% seen only once; the top ten take 3% to 4%. Treatment described: oral pan-JAK inhibitor, 5-10 mg twice daily. The entry originates in a study of CD8+ T cells in alopecia areata. At the level of the study: Administration of oral tofacitinib to treated patients was at 5 to 10 mg twice daily. Study results and limitations: Normal scalp had lower clonality than lesional scalp, with alopecia totalis/universalis lesions showing this most strongly.

The germline gives CDR1 SQVTM, CDR2 ANQGSEA. Trimming shortened V by 5 bases and J by 2 bases, and 10 bases separated the two germline ends. This CDR3 has 12 residues. V and J are TRBV29-1 and TRBJ2-7; the D is unclear. The starting material was CD4+ T cells sorted from blood, obtained at week 24, from a patient treated with tofacitinib. The TCR comes from a human donor with alopecia areata. This chain's CDR3 is CSVSTATYEQYF. CDR3 coding DNA: TGCAGCGTTTCGACGGCAACCTACGAGCAGTACTTC.